This T cell receptor (beta chain) was recovered during a study of cytomegalovirus exposure and HLA in healthy donors. Regarding the study as a whole: Earlier analysis looked at TCR beta V segments, and most were productive about 90% or about 30% of the time.

PCR amplification relied on 60 Vbeta primers (plus 13 Jbeta primers). Original processing methods: A later analysis counted approximately 80 million unique TCR beta chains, around 11 million shared. Profiled with immunoSEQ multiplex PCR; TCRdb holds only in-frame clones, not every one. The V and J calls and the clone size are those of that table, but D and trimming were determined from the DNA. The sample lists approximately 120,000 clones; 65% to 80% were seen once. V lost 0 bases and J lost 1, with 9 bases in between. Germline V CDR1 and CDR2: SGHTA, FQGTGA. The CDR3 is 15 residues long. As regards this clone: Its antigen is not known.

This clonotype was sampled from a woman aged 60-70 years in good health and CMV-seropositive. The chain recombines TRBV7-3 with TRBJ1-1, with D unclear. The source material was PBMCs. In DNA, the CDR3 is TGTGCCAGCAGCTTAACGATAAACAGGAACACTGAAGCTTTCTTT. It translates to CASSLTINRNTEAFF.